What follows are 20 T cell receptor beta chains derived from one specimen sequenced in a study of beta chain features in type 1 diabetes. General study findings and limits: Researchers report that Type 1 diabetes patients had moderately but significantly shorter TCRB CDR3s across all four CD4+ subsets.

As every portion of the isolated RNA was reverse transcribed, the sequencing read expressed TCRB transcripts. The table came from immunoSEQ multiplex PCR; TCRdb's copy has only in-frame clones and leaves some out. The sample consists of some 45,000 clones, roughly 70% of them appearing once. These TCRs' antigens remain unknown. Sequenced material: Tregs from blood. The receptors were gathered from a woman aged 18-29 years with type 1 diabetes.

CDR3: CASSFHGLSNQPQHF. The CDR3 DNA follows: TGTGCCAGCAGCTTCCACGGTTTAAGCAATCAGCCCCAGCATTTT. The rearrangement links TRBV7-2 to TRBJ1-5; no firm D call. CDR3 length: 15 residues. Germline CDR1 SGHTA, CDR2 FQGNSA. V lost 3 bases and J 1 base, leaving 10 bases between the germline ends.

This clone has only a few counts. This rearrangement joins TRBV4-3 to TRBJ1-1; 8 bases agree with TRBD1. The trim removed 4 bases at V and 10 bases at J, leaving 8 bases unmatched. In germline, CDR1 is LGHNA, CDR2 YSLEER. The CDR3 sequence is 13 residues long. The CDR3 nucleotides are TGCGCCAGCAGCCGAGTGGGACAGGACGTAGCTTTCTTT. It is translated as CASSRVGQDVAFF.

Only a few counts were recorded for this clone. The CDR3, as DNA: TGTGCCAGCAGCTTAACTTTTACCTACGAGCAGTACTTC. Residues: CASSLTFTYEQYF. The chain joins TRBV7-2 to TRBJ2-7; D remains unclear. This CDR3 has 13 residues. CDR1 is SGHTA and CDR2 is FQGNSA in the germline V gene. With 2 bases removed from V and 2 bases from J, the gap between germline ends came to 7 bases.

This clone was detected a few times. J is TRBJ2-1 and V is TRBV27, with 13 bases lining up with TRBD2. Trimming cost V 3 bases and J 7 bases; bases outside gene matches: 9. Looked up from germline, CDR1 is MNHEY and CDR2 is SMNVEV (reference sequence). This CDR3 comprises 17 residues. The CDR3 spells CASSFLGLAGETNEQFF. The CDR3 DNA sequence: TGTGCCAGCAGTTTTCTAGGACTAGCGGGAGAAACGAATGAGCAGTTCTTC.

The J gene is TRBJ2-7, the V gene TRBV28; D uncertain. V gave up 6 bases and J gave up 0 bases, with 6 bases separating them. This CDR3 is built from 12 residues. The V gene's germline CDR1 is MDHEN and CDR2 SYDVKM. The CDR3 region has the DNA TGTGCCAGCAGACCAGACTCCTACGAGCAGTACTTC. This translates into CASRPDSYEQYF. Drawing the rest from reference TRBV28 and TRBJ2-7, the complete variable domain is DVKVTQSSRYLVKRTGEKVFLECVQDMDHENMFWYRQDPGLGLRLIYFSYDVKMKEKGDIPEGYSVSREKKERFSLILESASTNQTSMYLCASRPDSYEQYFGPGTRLTVT.

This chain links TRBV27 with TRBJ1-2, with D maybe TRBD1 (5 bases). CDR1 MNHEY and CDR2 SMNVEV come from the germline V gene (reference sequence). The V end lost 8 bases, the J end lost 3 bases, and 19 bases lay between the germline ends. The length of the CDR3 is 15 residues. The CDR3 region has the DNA TGTGCCAGCGCCTTGGTGGGGGGACTCCACTATGGCTACACCTTC. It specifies CASALVGGLHYGYTF.

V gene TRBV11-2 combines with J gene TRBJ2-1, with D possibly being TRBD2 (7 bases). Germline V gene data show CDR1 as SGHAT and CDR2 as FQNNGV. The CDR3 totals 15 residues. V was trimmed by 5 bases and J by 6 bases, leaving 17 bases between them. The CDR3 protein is CASSPPGGGGNEQFF. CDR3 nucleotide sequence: TGTGCCAGCAGCCCCCCGGGAGGAGGGGGCAATGAGCAGTTCTTC.

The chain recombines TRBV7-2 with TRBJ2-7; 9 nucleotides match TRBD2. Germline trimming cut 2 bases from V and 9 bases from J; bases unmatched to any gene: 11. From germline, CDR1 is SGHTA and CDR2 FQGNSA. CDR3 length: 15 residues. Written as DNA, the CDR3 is TGTGCCAGCAGCTTATGGGGCGGGGGGGGCATAGGGCAGTACTTC. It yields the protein CASSLWGGGGIGQYF.

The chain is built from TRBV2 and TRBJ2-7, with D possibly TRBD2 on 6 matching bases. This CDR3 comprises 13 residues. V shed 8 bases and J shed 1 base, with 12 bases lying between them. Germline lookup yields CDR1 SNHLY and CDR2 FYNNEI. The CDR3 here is CASQRAMSYEQYF. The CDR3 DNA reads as TGTGCCAGCCAGCGGGCTATGTCCTACGAGCAGTACTTC.

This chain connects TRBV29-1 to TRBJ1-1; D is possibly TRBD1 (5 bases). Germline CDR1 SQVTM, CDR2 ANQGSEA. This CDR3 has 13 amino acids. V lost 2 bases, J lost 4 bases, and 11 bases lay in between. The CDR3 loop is CSVEYRMGTEAFF. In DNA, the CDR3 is TGCAGCGTTGAATACAGGATGGGCACTGAAGCTTTCTTT.

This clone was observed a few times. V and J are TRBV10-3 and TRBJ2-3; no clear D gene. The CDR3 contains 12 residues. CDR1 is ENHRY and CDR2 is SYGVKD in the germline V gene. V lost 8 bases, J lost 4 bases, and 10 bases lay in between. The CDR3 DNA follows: TGTGCCATCGGCAATCAGGCAGATACGCAGTATTTT. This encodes CAIGNQADTQYF.

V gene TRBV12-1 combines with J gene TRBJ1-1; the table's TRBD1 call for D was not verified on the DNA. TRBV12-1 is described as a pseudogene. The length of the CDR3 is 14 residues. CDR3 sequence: CASPFDTANTEAFF. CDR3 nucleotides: TGTGCCAGCCCCTTCGACACCGCGAACACTGAAGCTTTCTTT.

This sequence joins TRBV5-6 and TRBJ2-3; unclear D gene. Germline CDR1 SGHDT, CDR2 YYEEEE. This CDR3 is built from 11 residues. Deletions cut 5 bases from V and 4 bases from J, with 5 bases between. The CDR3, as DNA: TGTGCCAGCAGGTTAGCAGATACGCAGTATTTT. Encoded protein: CASRLADTQYF.

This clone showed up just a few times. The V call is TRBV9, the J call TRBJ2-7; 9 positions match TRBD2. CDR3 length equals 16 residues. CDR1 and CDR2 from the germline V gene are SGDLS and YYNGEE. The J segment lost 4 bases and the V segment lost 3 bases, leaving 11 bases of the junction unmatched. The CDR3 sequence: CASSAGAGTSPYEQYF. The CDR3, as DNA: TGTGCCAGCAGCGCAGGAGCCGGGACTAGCCCTTACGAGCAGTACTTC.

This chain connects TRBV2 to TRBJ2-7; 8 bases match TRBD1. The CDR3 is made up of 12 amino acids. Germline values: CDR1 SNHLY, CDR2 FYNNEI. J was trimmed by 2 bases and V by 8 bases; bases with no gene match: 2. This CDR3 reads CASSGQAYEQYF. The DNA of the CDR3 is TGTGCCAGCTCGGGACAGGCCTACGAGCAGTACTTC.

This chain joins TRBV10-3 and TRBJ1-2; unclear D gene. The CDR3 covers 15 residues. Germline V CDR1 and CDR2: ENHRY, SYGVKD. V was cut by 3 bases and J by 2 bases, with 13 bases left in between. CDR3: CAISEKSGRNYGYTF. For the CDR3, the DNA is TGTGCCATCAGTGAAAAGTCTGGCAGAAACTATGGCTACACCTTC.

CDR3 bases: TGTGCCAGCAGCTTATGGTCCACAAGGGGGGGCGAGCAGTACTTC. It is translated as CASSLWSTRGGEQYF. The rearrangement joins TRBV7-2 to TRBJ2-7, with D perhaps TRBD2 (7 bases). V gave up 2 bases and J gave up 6 bases, with 17 bases separating them. The CDR3 runs to 15 residues. The germline gives CDR1 SGHTA, CDR2 FQGNSA.

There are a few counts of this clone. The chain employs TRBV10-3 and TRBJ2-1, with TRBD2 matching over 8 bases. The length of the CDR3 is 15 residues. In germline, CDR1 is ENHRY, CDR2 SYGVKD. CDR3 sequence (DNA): TGTGCGAGCGTTAGCGGGGAAAGATCCTACAATGAGCAGTTCTTC. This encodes CASVSGERSYNEQFF.

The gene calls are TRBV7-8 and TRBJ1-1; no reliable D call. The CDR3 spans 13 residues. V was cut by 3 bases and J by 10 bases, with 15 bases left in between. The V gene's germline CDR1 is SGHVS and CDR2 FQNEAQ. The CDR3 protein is CASSFGERVGAFF. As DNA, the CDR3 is TGTGCCAGCAGCTTCGGGGAGAGGGTAGGAGCTTTCTTT.

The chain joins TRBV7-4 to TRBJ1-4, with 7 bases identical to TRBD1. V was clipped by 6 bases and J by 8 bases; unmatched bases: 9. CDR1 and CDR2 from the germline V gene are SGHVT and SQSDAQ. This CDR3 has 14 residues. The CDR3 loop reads CASSSDREEEKLFF. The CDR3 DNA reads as TGTGCCAGCAGTTCCGACAGGGAGGAAGAAAAACTGTTTTTT.